This TCR beta chain was recovered during a study of cytomegalovirus exposure and HLA in healthy donors. Study-wide findings and caveats: TCR beta V- and J-gene trimming, according to a later analysis, was linked to a missense DCLRE1C variant. Earlier findings revealed that most TCR beta V segments proved productive either about 87% or about 30% of the time. CMV serostatus stood as the only immune exposure information on hand.

PCR employed 60 Vbeta and 13 Jbeta primers. In the source study's methods: Later, an analysis found 80 million or so unique TCR beta chains, and 9.5 million to 12 million of these were shared. Only in-frame clones appear in the TCRdb table, and some are missing; sequencing was by immunoSEQ multiplex PCR. V and J calls and clone size follow that table, whereas D and trimming were derived from the DNA. The data show more than 85,000 clones, approximately 72% seen once. About this clone itself: Its antigen is undetermined.

Germline CDR1 and CDR2: MNHNS and SASEGT. The V end was cut by 6 bases, the J end by 4 bases, with 13 bases between. The CDR3 extends over 14 amino acids. The source of this sequence is a man aged 30-40 years in good health and CMV-seropositive. J is TRBJ1-5 and V is TRBV6-1, with D unresolved. Sequencing used PBMCs. The CDR3 sequence is CASSKEGRNQPQHF. The CDR3 nucleotides are TGTGCCAGCAGCAAAGAGGGCAGGAATCAGCCCCAGCATTTT.